The T cell receptor (beta chain) under discussion was sequenced for a study of shared clonotypes between healthy human individuals. Findings of the study overall: In general, naive subsets displayed greater estimated richness than memory subsets did.

Clones were sequenced by immunoSEQ multiplex PCR, and TCRdb holds only the in-frame ones, with some missing. This table has a few million clones, less than 95% appearing once. This clone appeared a single time. Its cognate antigen is unknown. The sequenced sample consisted of naive CD4+ T cells from PBMCs. Subset defined: CD45RA+ positively selected. This TCR was recovered from a man aged 18 to 30 in good health. Some clones in this sample may be carry-over from other donors' samples.

Written as DNA, the CDR3 is TGTGCCAGCAGCTTGGCCCGGTCGTACAATGAGCAGTTCTTC. It codes for CASSLARSYNEQFF. This sequence joins TRBV5-4 and TRBJ2-1; D is uncertain. This CDR3 contains 14 residues. Deletions cut 0 bases from V and 4 bases from J, with 8 bases between. Per germline, CDR1 SGHNT and CDR2 YYREEE (reference sequence).